Sequencing of this TCR beta chain was carried out in a study of T cells in Graves' hyperthyroidism and ophthalmopathy. Study conclusions and caveats: The blood repertoire included most of the expanded thyroid clonotypes above 0.001.

Patients aged 18 to 65 had newly diagnosed hyperthyroidism lasting under 2 months. In making diagnoses, clinical symptoms, serum thyroxine and TRAb, thyroid ultrasound and orbital computed tomography were all used. The blood sample was taken at first hyperthyroidism diagnosis, before any ophthalmopathy symptoms. Regions amplified from RNA transcripts were the TCR beta CDR3 regions. The HTBI primer set served for first-round RT-PCR of the TCR CDR3. MiXCR, run by TCRdb on the multiplex PCR reads, gives a single entry per CDR3 protein. The sample holds fewer than 25,000 distinct CDR3 sequences, under 55% seen once. Losses at the gene ends were 8 bases for V and 3 bases for J; bases not matched to a gene: 10. CDR3 length: 13 amino acids. Germline-derived CDR1 and CDR2 are GTSNPN and SVGIG (reference sequence). Note on this clonotype: Its antigen is as yet unknown. This clone may be a read error of a much larger clone one base away.

The TCR was taken from a woman between 35 and 50 years old with Graves' hyperthyroidism that later progressed to Graves' ophthalmopathy. Sequences were obtained from blood. The chain employs TRBV30 and TRBJ2-7, with TRBD1 matching over 7 bases. CDR3 bases: TGTGCCGCGCGCAGGGGGAACTACTACGAGCAGTACTTC. Protein: CAARRGNYYEQYF.